Below, 9 T cell receptor beta chains from the same sample are listed, as sequenced in a study of control samples from healthy donors and cancer patients. Produced via immunoSEQ multiplex PCR; TCRdb's table is partial and in-frame only. The profile shows fewer than 200,000 clones, around 93% of them singletons. What was sequenced was blood. The receptors were sampled from a woman aged 60-70 years in good health.

This clone occurred a few times. The chain has TRBV11-2 and TRBJ2-7; 7 nucleotides agree with TRBD2. CDR1 and CDR2 from the germline V gene are SGHAT and FQNNGV. The CDR3 length is 14 residues. Losses at the gene ends were 1 base for V and 5 bases for J; bases not matched to a gene: 5. CDR3 sequence reads: CASSLVTSFDEQYF. The CDR3 DNA follows: TGTGCCAGCAGCTTAGTGACTAGCTTCGACGAGCAGTACTTC.

This clone was observed a few times. This chain connects TRBV7-9 to TRBJ2-1; 14 bases agree with TRBD2. J lost 5 bases, V lost 3 bases, and 6 bases had no gene match. The germline CDR1 and CDR2 sequences are SEHNR and FQNEAQ (reference sequence). This CDR3 is 17 amino acids long. CDR3 protein: CASSFGTSGGRNNEQFF. For the CDR3, the DNA is TGTGCCAGCAGCTTCGGGACTAGCGGGGGCCGGAACAATGAGCAGTTCTTC.

The rearrangement links TRBV4-3 to TRBJ1-1, with no clear D. This CDR3 contains 13 residues. The germline gives CDR1 LGHNA, CDR2 YSLEER. V shed 2 bases and J shed 1 base, with 5 bases lying between them. The CDR3 coding sequence is TGCGCCAGCAGCCAATACAAGAACACTGAAGCTTTCTTT. It is translated as CASSQYKNTEAFF.

This chain connects TRBV10-3 to TRBJ1-2; TRBD1 matches at 8 bases. From germline, CDR1 is ENHRY and CDR2 SYGVKD. CDR3 length: 15 residues. The V and J ends lost 4 bases and 8 bases, in that order; junction bases with no gene match: 12. The CDR3 sequence is CAISGPGQAVGGYTF. Written as DNA, the CDR3 is TGTGCCATCAGTGGGCCGGGACAGGCGGTAGGGGGCTACACCTTC.

This clone was recorded once. The chain carries TRBV4-2 and TRBJ1-2; D might be TRBD1 (6 bases). Germline lookup yields CDR1 LGHNA and CDR2 YNFKEQ. The CDR3 is 17 residues long. Trimming took off 0 bases at V and 6 bases at J, with 20 bases between the two ends. The CDR3 region has the DNA TGTGCCAGCAGCCAAGATGATCGGGGGCGCAGGTCTAATGGCTACACCTTC. Protein: CASSQDDRGRRSNGYTF.

The chain combines TRBV5-1 with TRBJ1-2, with a possible D match to TRBD1 (5 bases). The CDR3 is 15 amino acids. The V gene's germline CDR1 is SGHRS and CDR2 YFSETQ. V dropped 6 bases and J dropped 3 bases, with 18 bases sitting between them. Here the CDR3 DNA reads TGCGCCAGCACCAGACTCCCCGGGACCGACTATGGCTACACCTTC. Protein product: CASTRLPGTDYGYTF. The complete variable domain, with remaining parts taken from reference TRBV5-1 and TRBJ1-2, reads KAGVTQTPRYLIKTRGQQVTLSCSPISGHRSVSWYQQTPGQGLQFLFEYFSETQRNKGNFPGRFSGRQFSNSRSEMNVSTLELGDSALYLCASTRLPGTDYGYTFGSGTRLTVV.

V and J are TRBV9 and TRBJ1-1; D is undetermined. Trimming left V 4 bases short and J 1 base short, with 20 bases between. Germline V CDR1 and CDR2: SGDLS, YYNGEE. The CDR3 has 17 residues. The CDR3 is CASSPHQPPGGNTEAFF. The CDR3 nucleotides are TGTGCCAGCAGCCCCCACCAACCCCCGGGAGGGAACACTGAAGCTTTCTTT.

The chain couples TRBV4-3 to TRBJ1-3; D uncertain. The germline V gene has CDR1 LGHNA and CDR2 YSLEER. The CDR3 spans 14 residues. Trimming took off 5 bases at V and 0 bases at J, with 8 bases between the two ends. CDR3: CASSEHSSGNTIYF. DNA of the CDR3: TGCGCCAGCAGCGAGCACAGCTCTGGAAACACCATATATTTT.

The chain recombines TRBV2 with TRBJ2-4; 9 bases align to TRBD1. Per the germline V gene, CDR1 is SNHLY and CDR2 is FYNNEI. The CDR3 is 17 amino acids. Trimming at V came to 6 bases and at J to 9 bases, leaving 18 bases not matched to a gene. The CDR3 reads CASSDGTGIAGISIQYF. CDR3 DNA sequence: TGTGCCAGCAGCGACGGGACAGGGATCGCGGGCATCTCCATTCAGTACTTC.